The T cell receptor (beta chain) under discussion was sequenced for a study of blood T cell repertoires in COVID-19. Study-level background: Collection of acute and convalescent COVID-19 samples took place in the United States, Italy and Spain.

There are 11 residues in the CDR3. Trimming removed 6 bases at V and 6 bases at J, with 6 bases between. Per germline, CDR1 KGHSH and CDR2 LQKENI. The protocol was immunoSEQ multiplex PCR, while the TCRdb copy is restricted to in-frame clones and leaves out a portion. Altogether some 150,000 clones are present, approximately 90% being singletons, with the ten largest covering 1.5% to 2%. The TCR originated in a woman between 50 and 59 years old with acute or convalescent COVID-19. Sequencing was carried out using peripheral blood. This rearrangement joins TRBV18 to TRBJ1-3; no clear D. The CDR3 DNA reads as TGTGCCAGCTCCCGAGAAAACACCATATATTTT. It is translated as CASSRENTIYF.